This T cell receptor beta chain was recorded in a study of blood T cells in healthy people across ages. About the study: When template switching was applied, about one barcoded beta molecule was captured per two T cells.

The study, taken as a whole, reports: Compared with aged donors, long-lived donors showed fewer expanded clones, suggesting selection.

The CDR3 totals 15 residues. V lost 0 bases, J lost 5 bases, and 11 bases lay in between. Germline V CDR1 and CDR2: LGHNA, YSLEER. A J-beta primer mix and a sample-barcoded 5' primer were used in a second PCR of roughly 6 to 11 cycles. TCRdb recomputed calls from the 5' RACE reads with MiXCR, one row per CDR3 protein. The sample lists some 1,500,000 distinct CDR3 sequences, around 40% seen once, with around 4% in the top ten. A word on this clonotype: Its matching antigen is unknown.

The source of this sequence is a woman younger than 35 in good health. The sequenced sample was blood. The rearrangement links TRBV4-3 to TRBJ1-5; D is ambiguous. DNA for the CDR3: TGCGCCAGCAGCCAAGAAAGGACTCGGTATCAGCCCCAGCATTTT. Its translation: CASSQERTRYQPQHF.